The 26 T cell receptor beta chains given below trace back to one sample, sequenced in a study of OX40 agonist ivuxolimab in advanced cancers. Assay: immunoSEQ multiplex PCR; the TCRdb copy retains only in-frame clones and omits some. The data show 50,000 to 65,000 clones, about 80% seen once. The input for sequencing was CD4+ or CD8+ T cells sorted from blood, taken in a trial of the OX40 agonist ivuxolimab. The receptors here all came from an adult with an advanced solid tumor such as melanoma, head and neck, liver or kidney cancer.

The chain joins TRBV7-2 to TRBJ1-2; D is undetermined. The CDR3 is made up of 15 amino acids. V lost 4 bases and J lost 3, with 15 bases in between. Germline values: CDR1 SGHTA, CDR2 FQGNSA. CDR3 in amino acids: CASSSRYSHYYGYTF. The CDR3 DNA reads TGTGCCAGCAGCTCACGGTACTCCCACTACTATGGCTACACCTTC.

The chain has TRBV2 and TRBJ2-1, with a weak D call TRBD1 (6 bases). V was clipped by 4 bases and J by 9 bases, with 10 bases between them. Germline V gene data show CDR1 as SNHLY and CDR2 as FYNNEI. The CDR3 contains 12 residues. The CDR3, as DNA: TGTGCCAGCAGTGCCAGGGGACGTGAGCAGTTCTTC. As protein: CASSARGREQFF.

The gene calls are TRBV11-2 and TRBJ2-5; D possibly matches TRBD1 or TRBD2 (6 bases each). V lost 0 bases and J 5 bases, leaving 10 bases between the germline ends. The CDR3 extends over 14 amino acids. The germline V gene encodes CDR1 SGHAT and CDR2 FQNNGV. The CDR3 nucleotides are TGTGCCAGCAGCTTAGATCCCGGGGGCGAGACCCAGTACTTC. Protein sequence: CASSLDPGGETQYF.

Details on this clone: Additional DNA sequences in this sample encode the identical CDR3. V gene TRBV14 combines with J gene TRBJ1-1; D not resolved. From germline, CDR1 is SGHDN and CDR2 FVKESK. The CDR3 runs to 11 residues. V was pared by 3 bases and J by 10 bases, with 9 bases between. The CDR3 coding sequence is TGTGCCAGCAGCCAGGGAGTGGTAGCTTTCTTT. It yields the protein CASSQGVVAFF.

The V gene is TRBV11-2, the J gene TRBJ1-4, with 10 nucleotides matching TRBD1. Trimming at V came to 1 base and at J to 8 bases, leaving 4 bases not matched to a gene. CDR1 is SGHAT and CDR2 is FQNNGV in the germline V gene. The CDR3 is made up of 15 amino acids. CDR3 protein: CASSLGQGAWEKLFF. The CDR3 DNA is TGTGCCAGCAGCTTAGGACAGGGGGCTTGGGAAAAACTGTTTTTT.

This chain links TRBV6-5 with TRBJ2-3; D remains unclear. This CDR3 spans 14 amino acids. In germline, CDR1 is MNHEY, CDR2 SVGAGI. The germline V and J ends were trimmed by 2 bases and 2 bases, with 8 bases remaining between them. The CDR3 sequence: CASSYTDTTDTQYF. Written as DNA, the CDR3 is TGTGCCAGCAGTTACACTGACACCACAGATACGCAGTATTTT.

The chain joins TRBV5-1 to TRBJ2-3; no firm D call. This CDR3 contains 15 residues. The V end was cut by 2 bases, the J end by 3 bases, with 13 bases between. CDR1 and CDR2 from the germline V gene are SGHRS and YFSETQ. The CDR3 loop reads CASSFLGLGTDTQYF. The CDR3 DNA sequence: TGCGCCAGCAGCTTTTTGGGGTTGGGTACAGATACGCAGTATTTT.

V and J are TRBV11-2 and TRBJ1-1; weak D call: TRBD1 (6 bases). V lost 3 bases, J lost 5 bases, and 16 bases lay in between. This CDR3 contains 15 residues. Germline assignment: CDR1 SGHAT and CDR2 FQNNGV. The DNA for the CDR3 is TGTGCCAGCAGCTTCCGAACAGGGACGGGAACTGAAGCTTTCTTT. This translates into CASSFRTGTGTEAFF.

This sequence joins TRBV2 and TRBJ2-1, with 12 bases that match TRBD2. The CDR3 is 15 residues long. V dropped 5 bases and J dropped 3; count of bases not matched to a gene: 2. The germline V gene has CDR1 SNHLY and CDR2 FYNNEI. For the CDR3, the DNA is TGTGCCAGCAGTTCGACTAGCGGGAGCTACAATGAGCAGTTCTTC. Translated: CASSSTSGSYNEQFF. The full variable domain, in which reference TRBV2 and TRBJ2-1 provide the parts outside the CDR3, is EPEVTQTPSHQVTQMGQEVILRCVPISNHLYFYWYRQILGQKVEFLVSFYNNEISEKSEIFDDQFSVERPDGSNFTLKIRSTKLEDSAMYFCASSSTSGSYNEQFFGPGTRLTVL.

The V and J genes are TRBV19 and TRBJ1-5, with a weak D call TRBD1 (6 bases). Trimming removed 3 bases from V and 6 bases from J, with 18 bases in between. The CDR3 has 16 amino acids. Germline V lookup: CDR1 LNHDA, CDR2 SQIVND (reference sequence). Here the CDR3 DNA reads TGTGCCAGTAGTATGGATTTCTTGGGGGCAGGTCAGCCCCAGCATTTT. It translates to CASSMDFLGAGQPQHF. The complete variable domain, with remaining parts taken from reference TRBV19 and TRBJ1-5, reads DGGITQSPKYLFRKEGQNVTLSCEQNLNHDAMYWYRQDPGQGLRLIYYSQIVNDFQKGDIAEGYSVSREKKESFPLTVTSAQKNPTAFYLCASSMDFLGAGQPQHFGDGTRLSIL.

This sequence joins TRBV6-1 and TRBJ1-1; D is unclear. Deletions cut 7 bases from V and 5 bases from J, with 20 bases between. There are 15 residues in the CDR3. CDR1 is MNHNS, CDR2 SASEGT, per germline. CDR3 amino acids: CASTENTRVATEAFF. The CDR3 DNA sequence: TGTGCCAGCACCGAGAATACAAGGGTCGCGACTGAAGCTTTCTTT.

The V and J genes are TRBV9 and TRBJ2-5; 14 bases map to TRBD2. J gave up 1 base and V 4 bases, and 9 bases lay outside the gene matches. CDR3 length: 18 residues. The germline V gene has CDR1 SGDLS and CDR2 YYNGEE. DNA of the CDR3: TGTGCCAGCAGCTACCGACTAGCGGGAGGGCCATCCCAAGAGACCCAGTACTTC. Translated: CASSYRLAGGPSQETQYF.

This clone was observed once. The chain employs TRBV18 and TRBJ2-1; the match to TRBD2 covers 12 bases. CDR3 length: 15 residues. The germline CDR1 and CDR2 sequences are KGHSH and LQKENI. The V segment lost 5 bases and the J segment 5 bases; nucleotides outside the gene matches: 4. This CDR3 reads CASSSGLAGNNEQFF. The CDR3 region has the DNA TGTGCCAGCTCATCTGGACTAGCGGGGAACAATGAGCAGTTCTTC.

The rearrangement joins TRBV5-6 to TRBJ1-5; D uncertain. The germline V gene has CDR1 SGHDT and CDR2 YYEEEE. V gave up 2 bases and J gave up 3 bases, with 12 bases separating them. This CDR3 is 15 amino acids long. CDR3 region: CASSFNALVNQPQHF. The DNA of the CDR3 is TGTGCCAGCAGCTTTAACGCCCTGGTCAATCAGCCCCAGCATTTT.

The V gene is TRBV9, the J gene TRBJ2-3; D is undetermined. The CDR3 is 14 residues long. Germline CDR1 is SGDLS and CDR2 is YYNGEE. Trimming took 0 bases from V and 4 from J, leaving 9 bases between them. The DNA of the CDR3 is TGTGCCAGCAGCGTAGGCGTGCCCCCAGATACGCAGTATTTT. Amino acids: CASSVGVPPDTQYF. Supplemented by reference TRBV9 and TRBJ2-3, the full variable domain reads DSGVTQTPKHLITATGQRVTLRCSPRSGDLSVYWYQQSLDQGLQFLIQYYNGEERAKGNILERFSAQQFPDLHSELNLSSLELGDSALYFCASSVGVPPDTQYFGPGTRLTVL.

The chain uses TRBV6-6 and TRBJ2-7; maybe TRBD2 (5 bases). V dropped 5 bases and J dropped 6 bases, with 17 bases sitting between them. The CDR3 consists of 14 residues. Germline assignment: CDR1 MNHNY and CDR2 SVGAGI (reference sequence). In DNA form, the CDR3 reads TGTGCCAGCAGTCAACTCGGACTCACCTCCGAGCAGTACTTC. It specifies CASSQLGLTSEQYF.

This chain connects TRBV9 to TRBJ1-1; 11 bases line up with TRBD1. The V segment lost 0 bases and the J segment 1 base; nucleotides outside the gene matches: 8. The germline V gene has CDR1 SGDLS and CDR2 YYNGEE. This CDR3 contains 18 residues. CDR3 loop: CASSVALWTGGGNTEAFF. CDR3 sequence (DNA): TGTGCCAGCAGCGTAGCCCTCTGGACAGGGGGCGGGAACACTGAAGCTTTCTTT. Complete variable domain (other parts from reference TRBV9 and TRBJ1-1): DSGVTQTPKHLITATGQRVTLRCSPRSGDLSVYWYQQSLDQGLQFLIQYYNGEERAKGNILERFSAQQFPDLHSELNLSSLELGDSALYFCASSVALWTGGGNTEAFFGQGTRLTVV.

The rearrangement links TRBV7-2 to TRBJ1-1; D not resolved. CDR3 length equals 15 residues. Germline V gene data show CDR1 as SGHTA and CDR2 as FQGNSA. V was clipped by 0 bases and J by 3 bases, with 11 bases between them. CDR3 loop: CASSLAGVRDTEAFF. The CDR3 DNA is TGTGCCAGCAGCTTAGCTGGGGTTCGGGACACTGAAGCTTTCTTT.

The CDR3 protein is CAISSRWGTGKANVLTF. The CDR3 region has the DNA TGTGCCATCAGTTCCCGGTGGGGGACAGGGAAAGCCAACGTCCTGACTTTC. The rearrangement uses TRBV10-3 and TRBJ2-6; TRBD1 matches at 9 bases. After removal of 5 bases from V and 7 bases from J, the junction contained 12 bases not matched to a gene. Germline V gene sequence: CDR1 ENHRY, CDR2 SYGVKD. The CDR3 runs 17 residues.

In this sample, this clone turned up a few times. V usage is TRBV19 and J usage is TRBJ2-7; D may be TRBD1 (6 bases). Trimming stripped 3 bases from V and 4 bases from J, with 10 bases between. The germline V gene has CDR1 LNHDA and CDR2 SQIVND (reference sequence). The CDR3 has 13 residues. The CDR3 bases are TGTGCCAGTAGTATGGACAGACTGTACGAGCAGTACTTC. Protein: CASSMDRLYEQYF.

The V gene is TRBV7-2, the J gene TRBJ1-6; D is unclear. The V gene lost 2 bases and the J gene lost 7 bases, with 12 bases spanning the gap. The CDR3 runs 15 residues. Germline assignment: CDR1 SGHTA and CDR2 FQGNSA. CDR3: CASSLLGRFNSPLHF. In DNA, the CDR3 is TGTGCCAGCAGCTTATTGGGGAGATTCAATTCACCCCTCCACTTT.

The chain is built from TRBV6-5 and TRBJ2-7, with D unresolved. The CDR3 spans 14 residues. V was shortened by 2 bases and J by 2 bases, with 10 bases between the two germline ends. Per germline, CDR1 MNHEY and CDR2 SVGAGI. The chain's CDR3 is CASSYPFGPYEQYF. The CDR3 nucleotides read TGTGCCAGCAGTTACCCCTTTGGGCCCTACGAGCAGTACTTC.

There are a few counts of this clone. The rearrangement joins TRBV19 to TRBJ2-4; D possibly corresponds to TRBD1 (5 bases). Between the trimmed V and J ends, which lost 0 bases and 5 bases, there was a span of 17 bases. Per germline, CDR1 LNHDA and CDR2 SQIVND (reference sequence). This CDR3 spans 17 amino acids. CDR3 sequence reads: CASSIDGQGRPQNIQYF. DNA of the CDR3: TGTGCCAGTAGTATAGATGGGCAGGGCAGGCCCCAAAACATTCAGTACTTC.

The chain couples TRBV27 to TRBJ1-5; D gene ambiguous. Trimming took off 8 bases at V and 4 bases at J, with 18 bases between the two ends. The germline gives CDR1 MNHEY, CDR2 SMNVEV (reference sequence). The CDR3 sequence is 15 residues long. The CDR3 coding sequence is TGTGCCAGCCGTCCAGTCTATGAGGTTAATCAGCCCCAGCATTTT. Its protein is CASRPVYEVNQPQHF.

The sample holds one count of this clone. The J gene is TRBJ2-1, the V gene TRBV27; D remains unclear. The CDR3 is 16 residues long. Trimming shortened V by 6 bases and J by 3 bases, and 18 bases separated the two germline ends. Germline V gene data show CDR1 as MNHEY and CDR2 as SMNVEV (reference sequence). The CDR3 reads CASRPGDPWGYNEQFF. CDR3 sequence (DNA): TGTGCCAGCAGACCAGGCGACCCTTGGGGCTACAATGAGCAGTTCTTC.

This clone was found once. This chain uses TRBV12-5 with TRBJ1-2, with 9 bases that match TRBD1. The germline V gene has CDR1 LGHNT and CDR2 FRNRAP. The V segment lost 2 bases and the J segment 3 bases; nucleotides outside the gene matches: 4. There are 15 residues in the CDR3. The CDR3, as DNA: TGTGCTAGTGGTTTGTGGGACAGGGATGACTATGGCTACACCTTC. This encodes CASGLWDRDDYGYTF.